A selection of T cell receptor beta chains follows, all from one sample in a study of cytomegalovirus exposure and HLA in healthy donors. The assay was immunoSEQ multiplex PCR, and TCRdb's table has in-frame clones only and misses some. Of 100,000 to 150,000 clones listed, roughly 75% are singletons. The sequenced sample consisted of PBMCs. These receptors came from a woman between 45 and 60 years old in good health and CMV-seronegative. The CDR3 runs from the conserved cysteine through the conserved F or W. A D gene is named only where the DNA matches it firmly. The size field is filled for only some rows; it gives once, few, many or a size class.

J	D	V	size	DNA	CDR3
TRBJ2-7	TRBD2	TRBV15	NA	TGTGCCACCAGAAGCGGGAGGTCCTACGAGCAGTACTTC	CATRSGRSYEQYF
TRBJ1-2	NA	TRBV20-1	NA	TGCAGTGCCGAACAGGCGAATGGCTACACCTTC	CSAEQANGYTF
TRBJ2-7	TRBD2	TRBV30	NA	TGTGCAACAGAAGCGGGACTAGCGGGAGACTGGGCCTACGAGCAGTACTTC	CATEAGLAGDWAYEQYF
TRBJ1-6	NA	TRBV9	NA	TGTGCCAGCAGCGTAGACGGGACTTCGGGATATTCACCCCTCCACTTT	CASSVDGTSGYSPLHF
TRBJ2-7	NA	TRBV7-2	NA	TGTGCCAGCAGCACCCATGGGGAGGCGGTATACGAGCAGTACTTC	CASSTHGEAVYEQYF
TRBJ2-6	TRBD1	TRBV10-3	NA	TGTGCCATCACCCAGGGGGCCGGGGCCAACGTCCTGACTTTC	CAITQGAGANVLTF
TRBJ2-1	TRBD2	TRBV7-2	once	TGTGCCAGCAGCTTAGCCCCGAGACCTAGCGGGGTCAATGAGCAGTTCTTC	CASSLAPRPSGVNEQFF
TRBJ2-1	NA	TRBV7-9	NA	TGTTCCAGCAGCTTAGCGCCACTAGCTGGGGGAGGTGAGCAGTTCTTC	CSSSLAPLAGGGEQFF
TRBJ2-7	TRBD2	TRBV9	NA	TGTGCCAGCAGCGTAGAGGCTAGCGGAGGTTACGAGCAGTACTTC	CASSVEASGGYEQYF
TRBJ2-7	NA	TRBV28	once	TGTGCCAGCAGTTTTCAAGGGGGCGCGACGGGAGGGCCCTACGAGCAGTACTTC	CASSFQGGATGGPYEQYF
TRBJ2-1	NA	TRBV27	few	TGTGCCAGCAGTTTTGCTGGGCCCGGTGAGCAGTTCTTC	CASSFAGPGEQFF
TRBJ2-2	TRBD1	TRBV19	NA	TGTGCCAGTAGGGGACAGGGTTTTTACACCGGGGAGCTGTTTTTT	CASRGQGFYTGELFF